Below, 14 T cell receptor beta chains from the same sample are listed, as sequenced in a study of CD8+CD57+ T cells in acquired aplastic anemia (dated by TCRdb to 2016 to 2019). Sequencing was carried out with an Illumina HiSeq 2000. Profiling of TCR beta VDJ combinations and CDR3 sequences used genomic DNA as the template. The public sequencing data were trimmed at Q25 with fastp and processed into clonotypes with MiXCR by TCRdb, which kept only in-frame beta chains. Under each unique CDR3 protein, matching rows form one entry showing the most common genes and DNA. The sample table records roughly 130,000 distinct CDR3 sequences; around 48% of these occur just once. The ten largest clones add up to 2.5% of the sample. The sequenced material came from sorted CD4+, CD8+, or CD8+CD57+ T cells (not recorded which) from PBMCs. The receptors stem from a human donor in good health, serving as a control.

This clonotype has a count of ten or more. V gene TRBV3-1 combines with J gene TRBJ1-1; possible D gene TRBD1, 5 bases. From germline, CDR1 is LGHDT and CDR2 YNNKEL (reference sequence). The CDR3 consists of 12 residues. V lost 1 base, J lost 8 bases, and 8 bases lay in between. The CDR3 spells CASSQGGGEAFF. CDR3 sequence (DNA): TGTGCCAGCAGCCAAGGGGGGGGGGAAGCTTTCTTT.

V gene TRBV12-3 or TRBV12-4 combines with J gene TRBJ1-2, with unresolved D. V was trimmed by 11 bases and J by 3 bases, leaving 19 bases between them. The CDR3 has 14 amino acids. The CDR3 loop reads CASTLAGLDYGYTF. The CDR3 bases are TGTGCCTCGACCTTGGCGGGGTTGGACTATGGCTACACCTTC.

The chain employs TRBV15 and TRBJ2-3, with no clear D. The CDR3 consists of 17 residues. CDR1 and CDR2 from the germline V gene are LNHNV and YYDKDF (reference sequence). With 4 bases removed from V and 0 bases from J, the gap between germline ends came to 17 bases. The CDR3: CATSNRTDSGSTDTQYF. In DNA, the CDR3 is TGTGCCACCAGCAACCGGACCGACTCGGGTAGCACAGATACGCAGTATTTT.

This clonotype was seen at least ten times. J is TRBJ2-1 and V is TRBV12-3 or TRBV12-4; possible D gene TRBD2, 7 bases. V shed 4 bases and J shed 3 bases, with 10 bases lying between them. The CDR3 sequence is 14 residues long. The CDR3 DNA reads as TGTGCCAGCAGTTGGGGGGGCGACTACAATGAGCAGTTCTTC. Its protein is CASSWGGDYNEQFF.

The genes are TRBV29-1 and TRBJ1-1; D is undetermined. CDR1 is SQVTM and CDR2 is ANQGSEA in the germline V gene. The CDR3 has 10 amino acids. The CDR3 here is CPGGRTEAFF. The CDR3 coding sequence is TGCCCAGGAGGGCGAACTGAAGCTTTCTTT.

This clonotype was recorded many times. The chain joins TRBV4-1 to TRBJ1-2, with D perhaps matching TRBD1 (5 bases). Trimming cost V 3 bases and J 4 bases, with 12 bases left between them. The germline gives CDR1 MGHRA, CDR2 YSYEKL. CDR3 length equals 14 residues. The CDR3 loop reads CASSHSQGSYGYTF. The CDR3, as DNA: TGCGCCAGCAGCCACTCCCAGGGTTCCTATGGCTACACCTTC.

This clonotype was observed at least ten times. The genes are TRBV5-5 and TRBJ1-2; TRBD1 matches 9 bases. There are 15 residues in the CDR3. Germline V CDR1 and CDR2: SGHKS, YYEKEE (reference sequence). Trimming cost V 4 bases and J 8 bases; bases outside gene matches: 12. The CDR3 DNA reads TGTGCCAGCAGCGACCCCGGGACAGGGCGGTTCGGCTACACCTTC. Translated, it gives CASSDPGTGRFGYTF.

Many counts were recorded for this clonotype. The V gene is TRBV28, the J gene TRBJ2-7, with 9 positions matching TRBD1. Germline CDR1 and CDR2: MDHEN and SYDVKM. The junction had 7 bases not matched to a gene; V was cut back by 7 bases and J by 3 bases. There are 14 residues in the CDR3. The CDR3 DNA sequence: TGTGCCAGCACCCCGGGACAGGGTCTCTACGAGCAGTACTTC. Translation gives CASTPGQGLYEQYF.

The chain couples TRBV7-6 to TRBJ2-5; D perhaps matches TRBD2 (6 bases). The CDR3 is made up of 13 amino acids. Germline CDR1 and CDR2: SGHVS and FNYEAQ. V was pared by 3 bases and J by 3 bases, with 8 bases between. The CDR3: CASSFGGKETQYF. The CDR3 bases are TGTGCCAGCAGCTTTGGCGGGAAAGAGACCCAGTACTTC.

The chain carries TRBV5-1 and TRBJ2-5, with D perhaps matching TRBD2 (6 bases). Germline-derived CDR1 and CDR2 are SGHRS and YFSETQ. With 0 bases removed from V and 3 bases from J, the gap between germline ends came to 12 bases. The CDR3 loop spans 15 amino acids. CDR3 protein: CASSLDPGVKETQYF. The CDR3 coding sequence is TGCGCCAGCAGCTTGGACCCGGGAGTAAAAGAGACCCAGTACTTC.

The V gene is TRBV20-1, the J gene TRBJ1-2, with D unresolved. The CDR3 has 12 amino acids. Trimming pared 1 base from V and 11 bases from J, leaving 14 bases between. Per germline, CDR1 DFQATT and CDR2 SNEGSKA (reference sequence). Here the CDR3 DNA reads TGCAGTGCTAGAGCCTCCGGGAACCCTTACACCTTC. It specifies CSARASGNPYTF.

The genes are TRBV7-7 and TRBJ1-2; TRBD1 is a possible D gene (5 bases). Germline-derived CDR1 and CDR2 are SSHAT and FNYEAQ (reference sequence). CDR3 length equals 15 residues. Trimming removed 0 bases at V and 6 bases at J, with 14 bases between. The DNA of the CDR3 is TGTGCCAGCAGCTTAGCGGCAAGGGCAGGGAATGGCTACACCTTC. It is translated as CASSLAARAGNGYTF.

V gene TRBV24-1 combines with J gene TRBJ1-2, with 9 bases that match TRBD1. Germline loops: CDR1 KGHDR, CDR2 SFDVKD. The CDR3 runs to 14 residues. V lost 4 bases and J lost 7; bases outside the gene matches: 6. The chain's CDR3 is CATSEGQGWRGYTF. The CDR3, as DNA: TGTGCCACCAGTGAGGGACAGGGATGGCGTGGCTACACCTTC.

This rearrangement joins TRBV24-1 to TRBJ2-7; 8 bases match TRBD1. Per germline, CDR1 KGHDR and CDR2 SFDVKD. V was pared by 3 bases and J by 0 bases, with 6 bases of the junction left unmatched. The CDR3 consists of 16 residues. CDR3 sequence (DNA): TGTGCCACCAGTGATACACCTGGACAGGGCTCCTACGAGCAGTACTTC. This encodes CATSDTPGQGSYEQYF.